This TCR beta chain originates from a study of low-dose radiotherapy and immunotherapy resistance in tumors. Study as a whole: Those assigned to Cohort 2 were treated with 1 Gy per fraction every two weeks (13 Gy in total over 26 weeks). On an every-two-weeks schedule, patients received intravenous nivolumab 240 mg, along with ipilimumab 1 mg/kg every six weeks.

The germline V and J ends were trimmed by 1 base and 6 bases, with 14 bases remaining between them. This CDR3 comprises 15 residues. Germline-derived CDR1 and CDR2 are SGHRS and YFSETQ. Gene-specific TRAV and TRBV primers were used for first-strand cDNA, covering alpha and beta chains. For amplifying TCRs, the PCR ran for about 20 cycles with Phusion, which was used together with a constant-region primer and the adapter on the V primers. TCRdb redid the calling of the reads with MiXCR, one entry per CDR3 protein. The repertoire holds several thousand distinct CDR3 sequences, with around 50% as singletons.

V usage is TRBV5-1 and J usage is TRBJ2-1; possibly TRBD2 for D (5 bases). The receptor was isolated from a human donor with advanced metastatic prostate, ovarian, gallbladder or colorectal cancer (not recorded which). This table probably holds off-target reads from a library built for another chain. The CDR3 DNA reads TGCGCCAGCAGCTTGCGTGGGGAGCTGGGCAATGAGCAGTTCTTC. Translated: CASSLRGELGNEQFF.